One and the same sample provided the 7 T cell receptor beta chains below, sequenced in a study of shared clonotypes between healthy human individuals. Naive CD8 cells comprised CD45RO-negative, CCR7-positively selected cells, excluding terminally differentiated effector memory CD45RA+ cells. The data were produced by immunoSEQ multiplex PCR, yet TCRdb's version contains in-frame clones alone and is incomplete. The sample holds around 2.1 million clones; about 92% are singletons and the top ten take about 1.5%. The sequenced material came from naive CD8+ T cells from PBMCs. All receptors derive from a man aged 18 to 30 in good health. Some clones in this sample may be carry-over from other donors' samples.

V is TRBV27 and J is TRBJ2-1; 7 bases are shared with TRBD2. Trimming at V came to 6 bases and at J to 9 bases, leaving 5 bases not matched to a gene. CDR3 length: 12 residues. Germline-derived CDR1 and CDR2 are MNHEY and SMNVEV (reference sequence). CDR3 amino acids: CASSPGGVEQFF. DNA for the CDR3: TGTGCCAGCAGCCCGGGAGGCGTTGAGCAGTTCTTC.

This clone was observed once. The chain is built from TRBV30 and TRBJ2-1, with TRBD2 as a possible D gene (5 bases). With 8 bases removed from V and 3 bases from J, the gap between germline ends came to 17 bases. Germline V gene lookup returns CDR1 GTSNPN and CDR2 SVGIG (reference sequence). The CDR3 is 14 amino acids. CDR3 loop: CAGLPGLGYNEQFF. CDR3 DNA sequence: TGTGCCGGACTCCCCGGACTCGGCTACAATGAGCAGTTCTTC.

This chain connects TRBV7-6 to TRBJ2-3; TRBD1 might be the D (5 bases). Trimming shortened V by 5 bases and J by 1 base, and 13 bases separated the two germline ends. The CDR3 extends over 15 amino acids. Per germline, CDR1 SGHVS and CDR2 FNYEAQ. Here the CDR3 reads CASSPRVRGTDTQYF. CDR3 bases: TGTGCCAGCAGCCCCAGGGTCAGGGGCACAGATACGCAGTATTTT.

V is TRBV5-1 and J is TRBJ2-7, with D possibly TRBD2 on 5 matching bases. V gave up 1 base and J gave up 4 bases, with 12 bases separating them. CDR1 SGHRS and CDR2 YFSETQ come from the germline V gene. The CDR3 totals 14 residues. The CDR3 loop is CASSLYQREYEQYF. For the CDR3, the DNA is TGCGCCAGCAGCTTGTACCAACGGGAATACGAGCAGTACTTC.

J is TRBJ2-5 and V is TRBV5-4; the match to TRBD1 covers 12 bases. This CDR3 spans 15 amino acids. The junction had 9 bases not matched to a gene; V was cut back by 7 bases and J by 5 bases. Germline V CDR1 and CDR2: SGHNT, YYREEE (reference sequence). This CDR3 is CASRRDRGRGETQYF. The CDR3 DNA reads TGTGCCAGCCGGCGGGACAGGGGGCGGGGGGAGACCCAGTACTTC.

In DNA form, the CDR3 reads TGTGCCAGCAGCTTAGATTCGGGGTCCTACAATGAGCAGTTCTTC. This gives the protein CASSLDSGSYNEQFF. The V gene is TRBV7-2, the J gene TRBJ2-1, with a weak D call TRBD2 (5 bases). CDR1 and CDR2 (germline): SGHTA, FQGNSA. Between the trimmed V and J ends, which lost 1 base and 1 base, there was a span of 8 bases. The CDR3 has 15 residues.

V gene TRBV2 combines with J gene TRBJ2-1, with D maybe TRBD2 (5 bases). Germline V gene sequence: CDR1 SNHLY, CDR2 FYNNEI. V dropped 4 bases and J dropped 0 bases, with 13 bases sitting between them. This CDR3 has 16 amino acids. The CDR3 bases are TGTGCCAGCAGTGTAACTAGGTTGAGCTCCTACAATGAGCAGTTCTTC. Residues: CASSVTRLSSYNEQFF.